This T cell receptor beta chain appears in the sequencing data of a study of regulatory T cells in long-lasting Graves disease (TCRdb year 2021). About the full investigation: Antithyroid drugs had been taken for less than 3 months by newly diagnosed Graves' disease patients. Peripheral blood TCR sequencing and RNA sequencing compared persistent Graves' disease patients with newly diagnosed Graves' disease patients. The study took place in China and was registered as a clinical trial. A total of some 35 samples underwent TCR sequencing, from about 13 patients with persistent Graves' disease and 20 or so patients with newly diagnosed Graves' disease. General study outcomes and caveats: A larger number of public clonotypes was shared among persistent patients (around 2,700) than among newly diagnosed patients (over 850). The small sample size was acknowledged by the authors as a limitation that may reduce accuracy. Sequencing and analysis were restricted to the TCR beta chain. The study examined only peripheral blood because the primary lesion, thyroid tissue, could not be accessed. Compared with newly diagnosed patients, patients with persistent Graves' disease had lower TCR Shannon entropy and fewer highly expanded clones, which suggests clonal expansion. TRBV28, TRBJ1-2 and TRBJ2-5 were preferentially used in persistent disease, while TRBV20-1 and TRBJ2-1 were favored in newly diagnosed disease.

The junction carries 17 bases between V and J, which are trimmed by 7 bases and 5 bases respectively. From the cysteine through the phenylalanine, the CDR3 covers 13 amino acids. The sequence is cut down to CDR3 DNA, 39 bases in frame from base 1. CDR1 and CDR2, looked up from the germline V gene, are SQVTM and ANQGSEA. The time point label, read with the paper, signifies: newly diagnosed GD, antithyroid drugs for less than 3 months. For both TCR sequencing and RNA sequencing, RNA was extracted from PBMCs using TRIzol. The diagnosis of Graves' disease followed American Thyroid Association guidelines. The patients came from an endocrinology department in Xi'an, China. From each patient, about 9.7 milliliters of peripheral blood was collected into an EDTA anticoagulant tube. Ficoll Paque Plus density gradient separation was used to isolate PBMCs, and no additional T cell sorting was done. An Agilent 2100 Bioanalyzer and agarose gel were used to check RNA quality, and a NanoDrop 2000 was used to measure RNA concentration.

This clonotype occurred a few times. Its binding antigen is unknown. The sample holds no much larger clone one base away, and base qualities are not on file. Libraries were constructed by multiplex PCR. Instrument on record: Illumina HiSeq 4000. To build TCR beta libraries, CDR3 regions were amplified by Arm-PCR using iRepertoire HTBI primers. Before sequencing, the PCR products underwent gel purification. In the paper's pipeline: A total of fewer than 70 TRBV and 14 TRBJ segments were identified across samples and were used for gene usage analysis of CDR3 amino acid clonotypes. Filtered high-quality paired reads were merged into contigs using COPE and FqMerger. BLAST was used to align contigs to IMGT TRBV, TRBD and TRBJ reference genes, and CDR3 was defined according to IMGT. Any clonotype with a frequency above 0.1% was classified as a highly expanded clone. Repertoire diversity was measured by Shannon entropy, and V-J evenness by the Gini coefficient. A clonotype was considered public if more than one individual shared it. TCRdb passed the public sequencing reads through fastp at Q25 and MiXCR, retaining productive beta sequences. A single entry per CDR3 protein holds the most common genes and DNA from its merged rows. In this record, the V and J calls reflect TCRdb's handling and not the investigators' own analysis. Recorded for this sample are over 400,000 distinct CDR3 sequences; roughly 15% of them occurred a single time. Approximately 17% of the sample lies in the top ten.

The sample also formed part of further work on T cells in Graves' hyperthyroidism and ophthalmopathy. As the second paper documents: A patient counted as having stable Graves' hyperthyroidism if no progression to ophthalmopathy occurred over 18 months of follow-up. Hyperthyroidism patients were newly diagnosed, had a disease duration of under 2 months, and were aged 18 to 65 years. Patients with uncontrolled infections, other autoimmune diseases, pregnancy or lactation were excluded. Diagnoses were based on clinical symptoms, serum thyroxine and TRAb, thyroid ultrasound and orbital computed tomography. The TCR CDR3 was subjected to a first round of RT-PCR using the HTBI primer set and the Qiagen OneStep RT-PCR kit. Most expanded thyroid clonotypes (frequency above 0.001) were also detected in blood, suggesting blood repertoires may reflect thyroid immune responses. A 13 V-J signature model separated ophthalmopathy from stable hyperthyroidism, with 87.88% sensitivity and roughly 84% specificity in cross-validation and 80%/75% in testing. In validation, the model predicted progression to ophthalmopathy with approximately 70% sensitivity and approximately 78% specificity, a median of about 6 months before onset. To identify distinguishing TCR V-J signatures, a discovery cohort of about 100 patients was used, comprising 40 to 45 with Graves' ophthalmopathy and approximately 57 with stable Graves' hyperthyroidism. An independent validation cohort of under 20 hyperthyroidism patients and about 16 patients who later progressed to ophthalmopathy tested prospective prediction of ophthalmopathy. The 75 to 100 discovery patients were randomly split 7:3 into training and test sets. Thyroid tissue and blood T-cell repertoires from roughly six Graves' hyperthyroidism patients were also compared in the study. After blood sampling, hyperthyroidism patients were treated with methimazole at a starting dose of 30 mg daily, and ophthalmopathy patients were treated with high-dose intravenous methylprednisolone. Libraries were constructed in a second round of multiplex PCR, after which size selection and purification were carried out. Sequencing of the libraries was done on an Illumina HiSeq2000 using paired-end 100 bp reads. SOAPnuke was used to process the raw data, with reads discarded if the reads contained adapters or uncalled bases, had a mean Phred below 15, or lacked an exact constant-primer or identifier match. High-quality paired reads were merged with COPE v1.2.5, and unique nucleotide sequences were defined as clonotypes. MiTCR v1.1 was used to align clonotypes to the IMGT TRBV, TRBD and TRBJ reference segments. Only V-J combinations with frequency above 0.0001, covering 99% to 99.2% of repertoires, were analysed. The TCS score was defined as the ratio of F50 (clonal expansion) to E x V (chaos), calculated using BLOSUM62-based TCRdist between CDR3 peptides within each V-J. Welch's t-statistics and random forest reduced fewer than 600 V-J features to 13, which were used in a naive Bayes classifier (R e1071). Sample size was not statistically predetermined, and blinding of investigators to group allocation was not performed. The paper reports TCR Vbeta CDR3 sequencing of more than 120 peripheral blood samples: under 45 ophthalmopathy, about 75 hyperthyroidism and around 17 progressor patients.

The sample in question was peripheral blood mononuclear cells (PBMCs), obtained at new diagnosis, from a patient treated with antithyroid drugs. This TCR was sampled from a woman aged 50 to 60 with Graves disease. Donor details come from another sample of the same person, matched by shared clones. The chain is made from TRBV29-1 and TRBJ2-5; perhaps TRBD2 is the D gene, with 7 bases matching. At the DNA level, the sequence is TGCAGCGCTCAGGGGAGGGGTATGGAGACCCAGTACTTC. It is translated as CSAQGRGMETQYF.